This is a list of T cell receptor beta chains from one sample in a study of cytomegalovirus exposure and HLA in healthy donors. TCRdb's table, derived via immunoSEQ multiplex PCR, lists solely in-frame clones and lacks some. Altogether tens of thousands of clones are present, roughly 90% being singletons, with the ten largest covering 3% to 4.5%. Sequencing was done on a sample of PBMCs. The receptors shown here come from a woman aged 18 to 35 in good health and CMV-seropositive. CDR3s include the opening cysteine and the closing phenylalanine or tryptophan. The D gene is left open where the match is weak. Only some rows state a clone size, as once, few, many or a class for expanded clones.

d_call,clone_size,j_call,v_call,cdr3_aa,cdr3_nt
-,-,TRBJ1-1,TRBV7-8,CASSFLRNTEAFF,TGTGCCAGCAGCTTCTTGCGGAACACTGAAGCTTTCTTT
-,-,TRBJ2-5,TRBV18,CASSELNQETQYF,TGTGCCAGCTCAGAGCTGAACCAAGAGACCCAGTACTTC
-,once,TRBJ2-7,TRBV9,CASSVGDYAYEQYF,TGTGCCAGCAGCGTAGGTGACTACGCCTACGAGCAGTACTTC
-,-,TRBJ2-2,TRBV11-2,CASRIWGRGENTGELFF,TGTGCCAGCAGAATATGGGGCAGGGGGGAAAACACCGGGGAGCTGTTTTTT
TRBD2,-,TRBJ2-1,TRBV2,CASSAGLAGVEQFF,TGTGCCAGCAGTGCGGGACTAGCGGGAGTTGAGCAGTTCTTC
-,-,TRBJ1-2,TRBV5-1,CASSLQGPNYGYTF,TGCGCCAGCAGCTTACAGGGACCTAACTATGGCTACACCTTC
-,-,TRBJ1-4,TRBV29-1,CSAQDNEKLFF,TGCAGCGCGCAGGATAATGAAAAACTGTTTTTT
TRBD1,-,TRBJ2-3,TRBV29-1,CSVSIDRAGTDTQYF,TGCAGCGTTTCCATCGACAGGGCTGGGACAGATACGCAGTATTTT
-,-,TRBJ2-1,TRBV20-1,CSARDLREQFF,TGCAGTGCTAGAGATCTGAGGGAGCAGTTCTTC
TRBD1,-,TRBJ2-1,TRBV7-8,CASSLGGQGTYNEQFF,TGTGCCAGCAGCTTAGGCGGACAGGGAACCTACAATGAGCAGTTCTTC
-,-,TRBJ1-1,TRBV6-6,CASSPQGNTEAFF,TGTGCCAGCAGTCCACAGGGTAACACTGAAGCTTTCTTT
TRBD2,once,TRBJ2-7,TRBV4-1,CASSHGTSAGYEQYF,TGCGCCAGCAGCCATGGGACTAGCGCCGGTTACGAGCAGTACTTC
-,-,TRBJ2-2,TRBV21-1,CASLGLTSPGELFF,TGTGCCAGCCTTGGGCTGACTAGCCCGGGGGAGCTGTTTTTT
-,-,TRBJ2-5,TRBV2,CASSVQVRETQYF,TGTGCCAGCAGTGTCCAGGTTCGAGAGACCCAGTACTTC
-,-,TRBJ2-3,TRBV6-1,CASSEAAGGTDTQYF,TGTGCCAGCAGTGAGGCGGCAGGGGGCACAGATACGCAGTATTTT
TRBD1,once,TRBJ2-7,TRBV18,CASSARDRGTYEQYF,TGTGCCAGCTCAGCCCGGGACAGGGGGACCTACGAGCAGTACTTC
-,-,TRBJ1-1,TRBV30,CAWGRRLRDTEAFF,TGTGCCTGGGGCCGGCGGTTGAGGGACACTGAAGCTTTCTTT
TRBD2,-,TRBJ2-1,TRBV5-1,CASSQLAGGTYNEQFF,TGCGCCAGCAGTCAACTAGCGGGGGGTACCTACAATGAGCAGTTCTTC
TRBD1,-,TRBJ1-2,TRBV27,CASSGQGRSVGYTF,TGTGCCAGCAGTGGACAGGGACGGTCTGTTGGCTACACCTTC
-,once,TRBJ1-5,TRBV6-5,CASSGGAWNQPQHF,TGTGCCAGTAGTGGGGGGGCCTGGAATCAGCCCCAGCATTTT
TRBD2,-,TRBJ2-5,TRBV2,CASRITLAGQETQYF,TGTGCCAGCAGGATTACACTAGCGGGACAAGAGACCCAGTACTTC
TRBD1,-,TRBJ2-7,TRBV7-2,CASSLQGAGEQYF,TGTGCCAGCAGCTTACAGGGGGCAGGAGAGCAGTACTTC
TRBD2,-,TRBJ2-1,TRBV7-6,CASSAASGYYNEQFF,TGTGCCAGCAGCGCCGCTAGCGGGTATTACAATGAGCAGTTCTTC
TRBD2,-,TRBJ2-3,TRBV27,CASSPGTSGTDTQYF,TGTGCCAGCAGTCCCGGGACTAGCGGCACAGATACGCAGTATTTT
-,-,TRBJ1-5,TRBV2,CASSEFGRQNQPQHF,TGTGCCAGCAGTGAATTCGGGAGACAAAATCAGCCCCAGCATTTT
-,-,TRBJ1-4,TRBV4-1,CASSYRDNDEKLFF,TGCGCCAGCAGCTACCGGGACAACGATGAAAAACTGTTTTTT
-,-,TRBJ2-4,TRBV4-2,CASSQGTGNIQYF,TGTGCCAGCAGCCAAGGGACTGGAAACATTCAGTACTTC
TRBD1,-,TRBJ2-5,TRBV28,CASSSNRGTQETQYF,TGTGCCAGCAGTTCCAACAGGGGGACCCAAGAGACCCAGTACTTC
TRBD2,-,TRBJ2-3,TRBV5-4,CASSPLAGGATDTQYF,TGTGCCAGCAGCCCGCTAGCGGGGGGCGCCACAGATACGCAGTATTTT
-,-,TRBJ1-1,TRBV7-6,CASSFGGRNTEAFF,TGTGCCAGCAGCTTCGGGGGGCGGAACACTGAAGCTTTCTTT
TRBD2,-,TRBJ2-1,TRBV2,CASSTRQRGQHNEQFF,TGTGCCAGCAGTACCAGACAGCGGGGGCAACACAATGAGCAGTTCTTC
TRBD1,-,TRBJ1-2,TRBV27,CASSSPGQGHGYTF,TGTGCCAGCAGTTCCCCGGGACAGGGTCATGGCTACACCTTC
TRBD2,-,TRBJ2-7,TRBV7-2,CASSLSGGGRYEQYF,TGTGCCAGCAGCTTATCTGGCGGGGGGAGATACGAGCAGTACTTC
TRBD1,-,TRBJ2-5,TRBV7-2,CASSRSRTGGEETQYF,TGTGCCAGCAGCCGATCCCGGACAGGGGGGGAGGAAACCCAGTACTTC
-,-,TRBJ2-4,TRBV28,CASSSGEGAKNIQYF,TGTGCCAGCAGTTCCGGGGAAGGGGCCAAAAACATTCAGTACTTC
-,-,TRBJ2-7,TRBV4-1,CASSQEQGILYEQYF,TGCGCCAGCAGCCAAGAGCAGGGTATTTTATACGAGCAGTACTTC
TRBD1,-,TRBJ1-2,TRBV9,CASSPGQGALYGYTF,TGTGCCAGCAGCCCAGGACAGGGAGCTCTCTATGGCTACACCTTC
-,-,TRBJ2-6,TRBV4-1,CASSQEGRRITSGANVLTF,TGCGCCAGCAGCCAAGAAGGACGGAGGATAACCTCTGGGGCCAACGTCCTGACTTTC
TRBD2,-,TRBJ2-7,TRBV6-6,CASRETSGGSYEQYF,TGTGCCAGCAGGGAGACTAGCGGGGGCTCCTACGAGCAGTACTTC
TRBD1,-,TRBJ2-1,TRBV6-1,CASSEYMGQGDNEQFF,TGTGCCAGCAGTGAATACATGGGACAGGGCGACAATGAGCAGTTCTTC
-,-,TRBJ1-5,TRBV19,CASSIDRMNQPQHF,TGTGCCAGTAGTATAGACAGGATGAATCAGCCCCAGCATTTT
-,-,TRBJ1-1,TRBV30,CAWSKGSGTEAFF,TGTGCCTGGAGTAAGGGGTCCGGGACTGAAGCTTTCTTT
-,-,TRBJ2-4,TRBV5-8,CASSLDPLGSGAKNIQYF,TGTGCCAGCAGCTTGGACCCTCTAGGATCTGGTGCCAAAAACATTCAGTACTTC
TRBD1,-,TRBJ1-4,TRBV28,CASSRQGTEKLFF,TGTGCCAGCAGTCGACAGGGGACGGAAAAACTGTTTTTT
-,-,TRBJ2-5,TRBV5-4,CASSPGLHQETQYF,TGTGCCAGCAGCCCGGGACTGCACCAAGAGACCCAGTACTTC
-,few,TRBJ1-1,TRBV19,CATNDHRSARGWSEAFF,TGTGCCACCAATGACCACAGGAGTGCACGAGGTTGGTCTGAAGCTTTCTTT
TRBD1,-,TRBJ1-1,TRBV6-1,CASTQRDRVIQAFF,TGTGCCAGCACCCAAAGGGACAGAGTTATACAAGCTTTCTTT
-,-,TRBJ2-7,TRBV6-5,CASGGGGYSYEQYF,TGTGCCAGCGGGGGCGGGGGATATTCCTACGAGCAGTACTTC
-,-,TRBJ2-3,TRBV11-2,CASSFRRFSTDTQYF,TGTGCCAGCAGCTTCAGAAGATTTAGCACAGATACGCAGTATTTT
TRBD1,-,TRBJ1-6,TRBV18,CASSTGVTYNSPLHF,TGTGCCAGCTCAACAGGGGTAACCTATAATTCACCCCTCCACTTT
TRBD2,-,TRBJ2-7,TRBV29-1,CSVVYGRALSEQYF,TGCAGCGTTGTTTACGGGAGGGCCTTATCCGAGCAGTACTTC
-,-,TRBJ1-3,TRBV5-6,CASSLWTPGNTIYF,TGTGCCAGCAGCTTGTGGACTCCAGGAAACACCATATATTTT
-,once,TRBJ2-1,TRBV18,CASSPVGPLGSSYNEQFF,TGTGCCAGCTCACCTGTCGGGCCTTTGGGGAGCTCCTACAATGAGCAGTTCTTC
TRBD1,-,TRBJ1-6,TRBV27,CASSPLRQGVSSYNSPLHF,TGTGCCAGCAGCCCTCTCAGACAGGGGGTAAGCTCCTATAATTCACCCCTCCACTTT
-,-,TRBJ2-5,TRBV6-5,CASRARGDDQETQYF,TGTGCCAGCAGGGCCCGGGGAGATGACCAAGAGACCCAGTACTTC
-,-,TRBJ1-5,TRBV27,CASSFNSNQPQHF,TGTGCCAGCAGTTTTAATAGCAATCAGCCCCAGCATTTT
TRBD2,-,TRBJ2-3,TRBV5-4,CASSLGSGGQYTQYF,TGTGCCAGCAGCTTGGGCAGCGGGGGGCAATATACGCAGTATTTT
-,-,TRBJ1-2,TRBV7-2,CASSKDLGGGYGYTF,TGTGCCAGCAGCAAAGACCTGGGCGGGGGCTATGGCTACACCTTC
-,-,TRBJ2-3,TRBV7-9,CASSPSGVDTQYF,TGTGCCAGCAGCCCCTCCGGGGTAGATACGCAGTATTTT